This T cell receptor (beta chain) appears in the sequencing data of a study of control samples from healthy donors and cancer patients. The CDR3 is 16 amino acids. Per germline, CDR1 SGHKS and CDR2 YYEKEE (reference sequence). Trimming shortened V by 0 bases and J by 1 base, and 10 bases separated the two germline ends. The data were produced by immunoSEQ multiplex PCR, yet TCRdb's version contains in-frame clones alone and is incomplete. The data show some 14,000 clones, about 76% seen once. Source material: formalin-fixed, paraffin-embedded tissue. This TCR was recovered from a male donor with melanoma. The chain combines TRBV5-5 with TRBJ1-4; D is uncertain. The CDR3 DNA reads as TGTGCCAGCAGCTTGGGAGGTACCTTAACTAATGAAAAACTGTTTTTT. Translating gives CASSLGGTLTNEKLFF.